This TCR beta chain was recovered during a study of HIV-infected patients and healthy controls. Study-wide points: Slight age and sex differences between study cohorts did not explain the diversity differences. During therapy, HIV-associated CDR3s fell significantly in frequency, while CMV-associated CDR3s did not change significantly.

No cell fractionation was done, so the repertoire covers all unsorted peripheral blood T cells. The CDR3 consists of 15 residues. Germline-derived CDR1 and CDR2 are MNHNY and SVGAGI (reference sequence). V was pared by 6 bases and J by 2 bases, with 8 bases of the junction left unmatched. 500 ng RNA was reverse transcribed with alpha and beta constant-region primers. Each of the alpha and beta chains got its own library through chain-specific third strand synthesis with indices. TCRdb independently ran MiXCR on the 5' RACE reads; one entry per CDR3 protein. The table lists about 13,000 distinct CDR3 sequences, about 9.8% of them singletons. With regard to this clonotype: The antigen is undetermined.

V is TRBV6-6 and J is TRBJ1-2; 8 positions agree with TRBD1. The receptor comes from an adult in good health. The specimen was blood. CDR3 coding DNA: TGTGCCAGCAGATCCGGACAGGGCGGGAACTATGGCTACACCTTC. Its translation is CASRSGQGGNYGYTF.